The 6 T cell receptor beta chains given below trace back to one sample, sequenced in a study of blood T cell repertoires in COVID-19. Profiled with immunoSEQ multiplex PCR; TCRdb holds only in-frame clones, not every one. The table has 350,000 or so clones, about 90% seen once. Material: PBMCs or T cells enriched from blood (not recorded which). The receptors shown here come from a woman in her thirties who had recovered from COVID-19.

J is TRBJ2-2 and V is TRBV7-9; 7 bases match TRBD1. Trimming at V came to 3 bases and at J to 5 bases, leaving 6 bases not matched to a gene. Germline assignment: CDR1 SEHNR and CDR2 FQNEAQ (reference sequence). The length of the CDR3 is 15 residues. The chain's CDR3 is CASSLGRGTTGELFF. The CDR3 nucleotides read TGTGCCAGCAGCTTGGGCAGGGGGACGACCGGGGAGCTGTTTTTT.

The chain couples TRBV27 to TRBJ1-1, with D hard to call. CDR1 and CDR2 from the germline V gene are MNHEY and SMNVEV (reference sequence). The ends were cut back, 3 bases at V and 1 base at J, with 9 bases in the middle. CDR3 size: 14 residues. The CDR3 bases are TGTGCCAGCAGTTTGAGGAGACCGAACACTGAAGCTTTCTTT. Amino acids: CASSLRRPNTEAFF.

The CDR3 sequence is CASSRGTSGGAFYNEQFF. CDR3 in DNA: TGTGCCAGCAGCCGCGGGACTAGCGGGGGGGCTTTTTACAATGAGCAGTTCTTC. This chain uses TRBV3-1 (or the pseudogene TRBV3-2) with TRBJ2-1; 16 nucleotides match TRBD2. This CDR3 has 18 residues. V was clipped by 4 bases and J by 4 bases; unmatched bases: 7. Per germline, CDR1 LGHDT and CDR2 YNNKEL (reference sequence).

The chain links TRBV28 to TRBJ2-7; 9 bases are a match to TRBD2. Germline V gene lookup returns CDR1 MDHEN and CDR2 SYDVKM. The V gene end was trimmed by 2 bases and the J gene end by 2 bases; junction bases not matched to a gene: 7. The CDR3 totals 16 residues. CDR3 residues: CASSLGRSGGTYEQYF. CDR3 nucleotides: TGTGCCAGCAGTTTAGGCCGGAGCGGGGGGACCTACGAGCAGTACTTC.

Concerning this clone: Other DNA sequences of this sample code for an identical CDR3. The chain links TRBV5-4 to TRBJ1-3; 7 bases match TRBD1. The V and J ends lost 4 bases and 0 bases, in that order; junction bases with no gene match: 4. Germline V lookup: CDR1 SGHNT, CDR2 YYREEE (reference sequence). The CDR3 totals 15 residues. CDR3 loop: CASSLGTASGNTIYF. CDR3 bases: TGTGCCAGCAGCCTCGGGACAGCCTCTGGAAACACCATATATTTT.

The rearrangement uses TRBV6-5 and TRBJ2-7, with D possibly being TRBD2 (6 bases). CDR1 is MNHEY, CDR2 SVGAGI, per germline. This CDR3 region has 14 residues. Trimming took off 8 bases at V and 3 bases at J, with 17 bases between the two ends. For the CDR3, the DNA is TGTGCCAGCGCGGTTAGGCAGGGACTCTACGAGCAGTACTTC. Translating it yields CASAVRQGLYEQYF.